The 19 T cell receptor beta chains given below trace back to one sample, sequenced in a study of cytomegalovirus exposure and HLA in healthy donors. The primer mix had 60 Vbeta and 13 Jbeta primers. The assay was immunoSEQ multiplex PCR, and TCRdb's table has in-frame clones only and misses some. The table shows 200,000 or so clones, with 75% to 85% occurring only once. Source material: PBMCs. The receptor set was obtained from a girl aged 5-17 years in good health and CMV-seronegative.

This CDR3 is CASSFGTGGAFF. DNA for the CDR3: TGCGCCAGCAGCTTCGGGACAGGGGGAGCTTTCTTT. J is TRBJ1-1 and V is TRBV5-1, with 11 bases aligning to TRBD1. Germline V gene sequence: CDR1 SGHRS, CDR2 YFSETQ. CDR3 length equals 12 residues. The V segment lost 2 bases and the J segment 10 bases; nucleotides outside the gene matches: 1.

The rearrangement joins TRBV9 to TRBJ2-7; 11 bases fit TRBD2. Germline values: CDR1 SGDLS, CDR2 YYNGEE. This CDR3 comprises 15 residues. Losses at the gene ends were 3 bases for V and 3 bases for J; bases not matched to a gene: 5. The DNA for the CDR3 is TGTGCCAGCAGCGCGGTGGGGACTAGCGGCTACGAGCAGTACTTC. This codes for CASSAVGTSGYEQYF.

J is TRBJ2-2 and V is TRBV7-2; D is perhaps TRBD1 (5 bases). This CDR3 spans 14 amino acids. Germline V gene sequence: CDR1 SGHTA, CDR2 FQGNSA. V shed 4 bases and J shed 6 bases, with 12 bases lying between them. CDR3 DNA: TGTGCCAGCAGCTCACCAGGGTATGCCGGGGAGCTGTTTTTT. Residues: CASSSPGYAGELFF.

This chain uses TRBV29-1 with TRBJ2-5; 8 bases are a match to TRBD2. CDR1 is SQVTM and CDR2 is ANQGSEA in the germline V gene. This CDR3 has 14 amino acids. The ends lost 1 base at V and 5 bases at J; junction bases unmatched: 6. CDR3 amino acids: CSVEGSASGETQYF. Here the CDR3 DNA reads TGCAGCGTTGAAGGGAGTGCTAGCGGGGAGACCCAGTACTTC.

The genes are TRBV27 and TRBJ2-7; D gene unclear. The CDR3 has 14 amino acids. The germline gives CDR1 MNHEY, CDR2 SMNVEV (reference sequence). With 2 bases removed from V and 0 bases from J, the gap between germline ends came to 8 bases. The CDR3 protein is CASSLGHLSYEQYF. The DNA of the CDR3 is TGTGCCAGCAGTTTAGGGCACCTCTCCTACGAGCAGTACTTC.

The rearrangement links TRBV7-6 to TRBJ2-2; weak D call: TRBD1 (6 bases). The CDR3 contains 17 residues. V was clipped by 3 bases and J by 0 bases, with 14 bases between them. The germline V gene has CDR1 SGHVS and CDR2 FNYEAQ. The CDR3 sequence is CASSFQLQGANTGELFF. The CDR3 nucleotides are TGTGCCAGCAGCTTTCAATTACAGGGAGCGAACACCGGGGAGCTGTTTTTT.

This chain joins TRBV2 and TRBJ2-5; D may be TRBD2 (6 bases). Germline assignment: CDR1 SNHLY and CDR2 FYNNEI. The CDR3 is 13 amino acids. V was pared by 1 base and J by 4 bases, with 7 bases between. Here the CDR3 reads CASSEGGGETQYF. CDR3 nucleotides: TGTGCCAGCAGTGAAGGGGGAGGAGAGACCCAGTACTTC.

CDR3 DNA: TGTGCCAGCAGCCAAGAGTCGGGGGGCTGGGACACCCAGTACTTC. This encodes CASSQESGGWDTQYF. The chain uses TRBV14 and TRBJ2-5; perhaps TRBD2 as D (7 bases). Per germline, CDR1 SGHDN and CDR2 FVKESK. The V end was cut by 0 bases, the J end by 8 bases, with 16 bases between. This CDR3 is 15 amino acids long.

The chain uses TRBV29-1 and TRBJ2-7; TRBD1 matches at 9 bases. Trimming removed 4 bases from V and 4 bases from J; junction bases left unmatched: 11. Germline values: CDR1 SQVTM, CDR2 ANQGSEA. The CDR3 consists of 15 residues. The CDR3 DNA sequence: TGCAGCGTTGGTTTCGGACAGGGGTTATGGTACGAGCAGTACTTC. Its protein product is CSVGFGQGLWYEQYF.

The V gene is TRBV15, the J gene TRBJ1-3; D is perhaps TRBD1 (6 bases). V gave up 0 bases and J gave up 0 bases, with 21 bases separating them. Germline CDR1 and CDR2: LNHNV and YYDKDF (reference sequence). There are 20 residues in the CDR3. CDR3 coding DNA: TGTGCCACCAGCAGAGATGTTGGGGGGGCCGGACTTGGCTCTGGAAACACCATATATTTT. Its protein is CATSRDVGGAGLGSGNTIYF.

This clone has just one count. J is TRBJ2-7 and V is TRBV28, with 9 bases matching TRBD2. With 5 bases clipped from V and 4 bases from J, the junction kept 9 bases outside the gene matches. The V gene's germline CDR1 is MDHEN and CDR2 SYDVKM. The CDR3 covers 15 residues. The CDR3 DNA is TGTGCCAGCAGTGACAGACAGGCGGGGGGGTACGAGCAGTACTTC. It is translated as CASSDRQAGGYEQYF. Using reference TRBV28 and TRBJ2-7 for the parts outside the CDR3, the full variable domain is DVKVTQSSRYLVKRTGEKVFLECVQDMDHENMFWYRQDPGLGLRLIYFSYDVKMKEKGDIPEGYSVSREKKERFSLILESASTNQTSMYLCASSDRQAGGYEQYFGPGTRLTVT.

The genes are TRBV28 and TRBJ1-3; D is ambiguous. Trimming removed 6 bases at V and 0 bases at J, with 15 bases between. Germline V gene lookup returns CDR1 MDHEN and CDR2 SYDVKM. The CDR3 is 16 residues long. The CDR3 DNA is TGTGCCAGCAGCCACTTCCGGGATCTCTCTGGAAACACCATATATTTT. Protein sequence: CASSHFRDLSGNTIYF.

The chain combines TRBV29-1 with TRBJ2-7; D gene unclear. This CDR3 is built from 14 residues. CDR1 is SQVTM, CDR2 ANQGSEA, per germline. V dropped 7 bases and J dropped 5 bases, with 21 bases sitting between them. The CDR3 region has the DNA TGCAGCGCCTCAGAGAGGAAGAATAGTCACGAGCAGTACTTC. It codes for CSASERKNSHEQYF.

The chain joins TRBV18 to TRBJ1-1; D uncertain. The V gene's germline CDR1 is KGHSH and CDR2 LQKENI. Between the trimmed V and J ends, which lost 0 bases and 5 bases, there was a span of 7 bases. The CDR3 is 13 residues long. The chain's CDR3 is CASSPPRLTEAFF. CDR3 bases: TGTGCCAGCTCACCACCGAGGTTAACTGAAGCTTTCTTT.

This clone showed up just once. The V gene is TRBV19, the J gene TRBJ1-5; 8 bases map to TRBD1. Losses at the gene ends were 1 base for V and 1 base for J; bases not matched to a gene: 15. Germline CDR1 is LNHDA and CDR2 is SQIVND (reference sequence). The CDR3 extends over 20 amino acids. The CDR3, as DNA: TGTGCCAGTAGTATAGGGATGACAGGGGTAAGTAGGATCAGCAATCAGCCCCAGCATTTT. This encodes CASSIGMTGVSRISNQPQHF.

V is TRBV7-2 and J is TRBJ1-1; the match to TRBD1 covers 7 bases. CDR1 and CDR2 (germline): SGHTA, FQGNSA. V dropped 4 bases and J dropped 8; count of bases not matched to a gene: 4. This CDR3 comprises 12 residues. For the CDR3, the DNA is TGTGCCAGCAGCTCCAGGGACAGAGAAGCTTTCTTT. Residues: CASSSRDREAFF.

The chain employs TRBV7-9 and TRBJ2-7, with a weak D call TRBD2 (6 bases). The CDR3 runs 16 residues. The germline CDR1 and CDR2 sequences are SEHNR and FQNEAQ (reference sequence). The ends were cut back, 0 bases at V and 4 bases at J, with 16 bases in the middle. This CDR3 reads CASSLARGGLGYEQYF. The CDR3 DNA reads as TGTGCCAGCAGCTTAGCGCGCGGAGGGTTGGGGTACGAGCAGTACTTC.

CDR3 nucleotide sequence: TGTGCCAGCAGCTTAACAGGGACCAACACTGAAGCTTTCTTT. It is translated as CASSLTGTNTEAFF. The chain joins TRBV7-9 to TRBJ1-1, with D perhaps matching TRBD1 (6 bases). The CDR3 totals 14 residues. CDR1 is SEHNR, CDR2 FQNEAQ, per germline (reference sequence). Trimming shortened V by 2 bases and J by 2 bases, and 9 bases separated the two germline ends.

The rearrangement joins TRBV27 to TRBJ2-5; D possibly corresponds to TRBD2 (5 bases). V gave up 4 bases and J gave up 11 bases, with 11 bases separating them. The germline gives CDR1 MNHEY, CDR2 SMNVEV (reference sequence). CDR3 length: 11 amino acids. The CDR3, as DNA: TGTGCCAGCAGTTCTACGTGGGAGCAGTACTTC. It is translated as CASSSTWEQYF.